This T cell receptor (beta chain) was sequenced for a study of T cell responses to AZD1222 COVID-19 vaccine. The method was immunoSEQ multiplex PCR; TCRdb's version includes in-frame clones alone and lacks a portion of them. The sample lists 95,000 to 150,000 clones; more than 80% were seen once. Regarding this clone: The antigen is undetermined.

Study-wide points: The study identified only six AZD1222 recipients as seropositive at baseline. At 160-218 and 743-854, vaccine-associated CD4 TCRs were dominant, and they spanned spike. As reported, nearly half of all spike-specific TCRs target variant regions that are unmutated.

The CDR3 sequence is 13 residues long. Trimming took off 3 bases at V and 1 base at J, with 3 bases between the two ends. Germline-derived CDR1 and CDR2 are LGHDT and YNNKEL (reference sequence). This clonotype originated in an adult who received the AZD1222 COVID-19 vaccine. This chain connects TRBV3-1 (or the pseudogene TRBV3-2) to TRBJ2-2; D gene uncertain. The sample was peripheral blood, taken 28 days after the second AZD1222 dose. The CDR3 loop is CASSQGNTGELFF. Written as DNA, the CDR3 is TGTGCCAGCAGCCAGGGGAACACCGGGGAGCTGTTTTTT.